The 30 T cell receptor beta chains given below trace back to one sample, sequenced in a study of blood T cell repertoires in COVID-19. The repertoire was sequenced with immunoSEQ multiplex PCR; TCRdb's copy has only in-frame clones and lacks some. The sample has roughly 68,000 clones; nearly 90% are singletons. The sequenced sample consisted of peripheral blood. The origin of the receptors is a woman aged 45-65 years with active COVID-19.

The chain links TRBV5-6 to TRBJ1-2; weak D call: TRBD1 (6 bases). Deletions cut 4 bases from V and 3 bases from J, with 13 bases between. This CDR3 has 14 amino acids. Per the germline V gene, CDR1 is SGHDT and CDR2 is YYEEEE. For the CDR3, the DNA is TGTGCCAGCAGCACCTGGACAGCCTACTATGGCTACACCTTC. As protein: CASSTWTAYYGYTF.

The chain carries TRBV15 and TRBJ2-7; perhaps TRBD1 as D (6 bases). Trimming shortened V by 3 bases and J by 2 bases, and 17 bases separated the two germline ends. This CDR3 is built from 16 residues. Per the germline V gene, CDR1 is LNHNV and CDR2 is YYDKDF (reference sequence). Here the CDR3 DNA reads TGTGCCACCAGCAGGCCCTCCGGGACAAGCACCTACGAGCAGTACTTC. This codes for CATSRPSGTSTYEQYF.

This chain joins TRBV21-1 and TRBJ2-7; TRBD1, the table's D call, was not compared with the DNA. TRBV21-1 is listed as a pseudogene. The CDR3 totals 17 residues. CDR3 protein: CASSKGMGQINHYEQYF. The DNA of the CDR3 is TGTGCCAGCAGCAAGGGTATGGGGCAGATTAATCATTACGAGCAGTACTTC.

This chain uses TRBV20-1 with TRBJ2-1, with 10 bases matching TRBD2. The CDR3 sequence is 15 residues long. V lost 3 bases to trimming and J lost 6 bases; unmatched junction nucleotides: 8. The germline V gene encodes CDR1 DFQATT and CDR2 SNEGSKA (reference sequence). The CDR3 loop reads CSASTLAGARNEQFF. The CDR3, as DNA: TGCAGTGCTAGTACCCTAGCGGGAGCCCGCAATGAGCAGTTCTTC.

CDR3 region: CASSSEVGDTQYF. CDR3 bases: TGCGCCAGCAGCAGCGAGGTGGGAGATACGCAGTATTTT. The chain employs TRBV5-1 and TRBJ2-3; D not certain. V was shortened by 4 bases and J by 5 bases, with 11 bases between the two germline ends. Germline V gives CDR1 SGHRS, CDR2 YFSETQ. This CDR3 is built from 13 residues.

The chain employs TRBV9 and TRBJ1-2; 7 nucleotides line up with TRBD1. The V gene's germline CDR1 is SGDLS and CDR2 YYNGEE. The CDR3 sequence is 15 residues long. With V trimmed by 3 bases and J by 2 bases, 7 bases remained unmatched. Here the CDR3 DNA reads TGTGCCAGCAGCGAACACTTGACAGGGAACTATGGCTACACCTTC. This sequence encodes CASSEHLTGNYGYTF.

The count of this clone is one. The rearrangement uses TRBV11-2 and TRBJ1-3; D might be TRBD1 (6 bases). Germline V gives CDR1 SGHAT, CDR2 FQNNGV. The ends were cut back, 7 bases at V and 2 bases at J, with 12 bases in the middle. The CDR3 covers 14 residues. The CDR3 is CASNPQGAGNTIYF. The CDR3 DNA reads TGTGCCAGCAACCCACAGGGCGCTGGAAACACCATATATTTT.

J is TRBJ2-7 and V is TRBV4-1; 9 bases agree with TRBD2. The trim removed 0 bases at V and 5 bases at J, leaving 8 bases unmatched. Germline V gene sequence: CDR1 MGHRA, CDR2 YSYEKL. The CDR3 has 16 amino acids. The CDR3 protein is CASSQEGLAGKDEQYF. CDR3 nucleotide sequence: TGCGCCAGCAGCCAAGAAGGGCTAGCGGGAAAGGACGAGCAGTACTTC.

The rearrangement uses TRBV19 and TRBJ2-3; 8 bases are shared with TRBD1. With V trimmed by 3 bases and J by 4 bases, 9 bases remained unmatched. Germline values: CDR1 LNHDA, CDR2 SQIVND (reference sequence). This CDR3 is 16 amino acids long. The CDR3 is CASSIDGTGLPDTQYF. The CDR3 DNA reads as TGTGCCAGTAGTATCGACGGGACAGGTCTTCCAGATACGCAGTATTTT. The full variable domain, completed using reference TRBV19 and TRBJ2-3, is DGGITQSPKYLFRKEGQNVTLSCEQNLNHDAMYWYRQDPGQGLRLIYYSQIVNDFQKGDIAEGYSVSREKKESFPLTVTSAQKNPTAFYLCASSIDGTGLPDTQYFGPGTRLTVL.

This clone has only one observation. The chain joins TRBV2 to TRBJ2-1; 8 bases line up with TRBD2. Per the germline V gene, CDR1 is SNHLY and CDR2 is FYNNEI. The J segment lost 6 bases and the V segment lost 10 bases, leaving 14 bases of the junction unmatched. The CDR3 runs 15 residues. The chain's CDR3 is CAIRRRLAGLNEQFF. For the CDR3, the DNA is TGTGCCATCCGGCGTCGCCTAGCGGGCCTCAATGAGCAGTTCTTC.

This rearrangement joins TRBV19 to TRBJ2-5, with D possibly being TRBD2 (6 bases). Germline V lookup: CDR1 LNHDA, CDR2 SQIVND (reference sequence). This CDR3 comprises 13 residues. Trimming cost V 5 bases and J 5 bases, with 12 bases left between them. The CDR3 reads CASSSLGGETQYF. The CDR3 DNA is TGTGCCAGTAGTTCCTTGGGGGGTGAGACCCAGTACTTC.

The chain is built from TRBV30 and TRBJ2-7; TRBD2 matches 9 bases. The CDR3 is 11 amino acids. Germline V gene sequence: CDR1 GTSNPN, CDR2 SVGIG (reference sequence). V trimming: 7 bases; J trimming: 6 bases; junction bases outside the gene matches: 4. The CDR3 sequence: CASGGGAEQYF. In DNA, the CDR3 is TGTGCCTCGGGCGGGGGGGCCGAGCAGTACTTC.

The gene calls are TRBV15 and TRBJ2-7; D is possibly TRBD1 (6 bases). Deletions cut 1 base from V and 7 bases from J, with 11 bases between. Looked up from germline, CDR1 is LNHNV and CDR2 is YYDKDF (reference sequence). The CDR3 length is 13 residues. The CDR3 region is CATSRGTVEEQYF. CDR3 DNA sequence: TGTGCCACCAGCAGAGGGACAGTGGAGGAGCAGTACTTC.

The V and J genes are TRBV7-3 and TRBJ2-3; possible D gene TRBD1, 5 bases. The CDR3 contains 12 residues. Between the trimmed V and J ends, which lost 5 bases and 4 bases, there was a span of 7 bases. Germline-derived CDR1 and CDR2 are SGHTA and FQGTGA. In DNA form, the CDR3 reads TGTGCCAGCAGCCAGACAGCAGATACGCAGTATTTT. Its protein is CASSQTADTQYF.

This chain's CDR3 is CASSQVEGNTIYF. The CDR3 DNA reads as TGTGCCAGCAGCCAAGTGGAGGGAAACACCATATATTTT. J is TRBJ1-3 and V is TRBV3-1 (or the pseudogene TRBV3-2); D unresolved. The CDR3 is 13 amino acids. Deletions cut 1 base from V and 4 bases from J, with 5 bases between. Germline CDR1 is LGHDT and CDR2 is YNNKEL (reference sequence).

The V call is TRBV4-2, the J call TRBJ1-4, with a weak D call TRBD1 (6 bases). This CDR3 spans 14 amino acids. Germline loops: CDR1 LGHNA, CDR2 YNFKEQ. Trimming shortened V by 3 bases and J by 5 bases, and 10 bases separated the two germline ends. The DNA for the CDR3 is TGTGCCAGCAGCCACCCAGGGGAAAATGAAAAACTGTTTTTT. This sequence encodes CASSHPGENEKLFF.

The chain carries TRBV30 and TRBJ2-7, with D possibly being TRBD1 (6 bases). The CDR3 contains 13 residues. The germline V gene encodes CDR1 GTSNPN and CDR2 SVGIG (reference sequence). V was shortened by 3 bases and J by 2 bases, with 11 bases between the two germline ends. The CDR3 region has the DNA TGTGCCTGGAGCCCCTGGGGGCCCTACGAGCAGTACTTC. Translated: CAWSPWGPYEQYF.

The CDR3 spells CASSSDRGEGGYTF. DNA for the CDR3: TGTGCCAGCTCATCTGACAGGGGGGAAGGTGGCTACACCTTC. The rearrangement links TRBV18 to TRBJ1-2; 9 bases map to TRBD1. Trimming removed 5 bases from V and 7 bases from J; junction bases left unmatched: 8. The germline V gene encodes CDR1 KGHSH and CDR2 LQKENI. The length of the CDR3 is 14 residues.

This sequence joins TRBV12-3 or TRBV12-4 and TRBJ1-5, with D unresolved. The V gene lost 1 base and the J gene lost 4 bases, with 5 bases spanning the gap. CDR3 size: 13 residues. Written as DNA, the CDR3 is TGTGCCAGCAGTTTAGACGGGAATCAGCCCCAGCATTTT. Residues: CASSLDGNQPQHF.

This CDR3 reads CASSRSGSSYNEQFF. CDR3 coding DNA: TGTGCCAGCTCACGAAGTGGGAGCTCCTACAATGAGCAGTTCTTC. The V and J genes are TRBV18 and TRBJ2-1; tentative D call: TRBD2 (5 bases). CDR1 KGHSH and CDR2 LQKENI come from the germline V gene. Trimming stripped 4 bases from V and 0 bases from J, with 10 bases between. CDR3 length: 15 residues.

A single count supports this clone. The CDR3 DNA sequence: TGTGCCAGTAGTATGTACGCAGGGGCTGGAAACACCATATATTTT. Amino acids: CASSMYAGAGNTIYF. V gene TRBV19 combines with J gene TRBJ1-3; the D gene is possibly TRBD1 (6 bases). This CDR3 is 15 amino acids long. The V gene's germline CDR1 is LNHDA and CDR2 SQIVND (reference sequence). Trimming removed 3 bases at V and 2 bases at J, with 11 bases between. The whole variable domain, filled in from reference TRBV19 and TRBJ1-3, reads DGGITQSPKYLFRKEGQNVTLSCEQNLNHDAMYWYRQDPGQGLRLIYYSQIVNDFQKGDIAEGYSVSREKKESFPLTVTSAQKNPTAFYLCASSMYAGAGNTIYFGEGSWLTVV.

This sequence joins TRBV29-1 and TRBJ1-2, with D unclear. V was shortened by 6 bases and J by 4 bases, with 24 bases between the two germline ends. Germline V gene sequence: CDR1 SQVTM, CDR2 ANQGSEA. CDR3 length: 16 residues. The CDR3 nucleotides are TGCAGCGTCATATCCCCCGGGGTCCCGAATACCTATGGCTACACCTTC. This encodes CSVISPGVPNTYGYTF.

The chain uses TRBV5-1 and TRBJ2-2; D possibly corresponds to TRBD1 (5 bases). Trimming cost V 0 bases and J 4 bases, with 7 bases left between them. Germline V gene sequence: CDR1 SGHRS, CDR2 YFSETQ. This CDR3 comprises 14 residues. CDR3 sequence: CASSLGQPTGELFF. The CDR3 DNA reads TGCGCCAGCAGCTTGGGACAGCCCACCGGGGAGCTGTTTTTT.

The CDR3 loop reads CASARGASRDGTSGKYEQYF. CDR3 coding DNA: TGCGCCAGCGCTCGTGGCGCATCCAGAGACGGGACTAGCGGGAAGTACGAGCAGTACTTC. The chain employs TRBV5-1 and TRBJ2-7; TRBD2 matches at 13 bases. This CDR3 is built from 20 residues. Germline lookup yields CDR1 SGHRS and CDR2 YFSETQ. After removal of 7 bases from V and 4 bases from J, the junction contained 23 bases not matched to a gene.

The rearrangement uses TRBV14 and TRBJ2-1; 7 positions match TRBD1. Germline CDR1 is SGHDN and CDR2 is FVKESK. CDR3 length equals 13 residues. The V and J ends lost 4 bases and 4 bases, in that order; junction bases with no gene match: 1. As DNA, the CDR3 is TGTGCCAGCAGCCGACAGGGTTACAATGAGCAGTTCTTC. Protein sequence: CASSRQGYNEQFF.

V is TRBV15 and J is TRBJ2-5; 10 bases fit TRBD1. This CDR3 has 16 residues. The germline CDR1 and CDR2 sequences are LNHNV and YYDKDF (reference sequence). V was clipped by 0 bases and J by 2 bases; unmatched bases: 3. The CDR3, as DNA: TGTGCCACCAGCAGAGACTGGGGACAGGGGCAAGAGACCCAGTACTTC. Translation gives CATSRDWGQGQETQYF.

This chain connects TRBV30 to TRBJ2-7; D possibly corresponds to TRBD2 (5 bases). Trimming removed 3 bases from V and 0 bases from J, with 9 bases in between. CDR1 is GTSNPN and CDR2 is SVGIG in the germline V gene (reference sequence). CDR3 size: 13 residues. The CDR3 is CAWRVAGSYEQYF. The CDR3 DNA reads TGTGCCTGGAGGGTGGCGGGCTCCTACGAGCAGTACTTC.

The rearrangement uses TRBV27 and TRBJ2-5, with D possibly being TRBD1 (8 bases). CDR1 is MNHEY, CDR2 SMNVEV, per germline (reference sequence). The CDR3 is 12 residues long. With 3 bases removed from V and 9 bases from J, the gap between germline ends came to 11 bases. CDR3 coding DNA: TGTGCCAGCAGTTTCACAGGGGGGGCCCAGTACTTC. Protein sequence: CASSFTGGAQYF.

This clone came up once. This chain uses TRBV18 with TRBJ2-5; D is ambiguous. The germline CDR1 and CDR2 sequences are KGHSH and LQKENI. V lost 3 bases and J 3 bases, leaving 8 bases between the germline ends. The CDR3 spans 13 residues. The CDR3 spells CASSPPRKETQYF. DNA for the CDR3: TGTGCCAGCTCACCCCCGCGTAAAGAGACCCAGTACTTC. The full variable domain, rest sourced from reference TRBV18 and TRBJ2-5, is NAGVMQNPRHLVRRRGQEARLRCSPMKGHSHVYWYRQLPEEGLKFMVYLQKENIIDESGMPKERFSAEFPKEGPSILRIQQVVRGDSAAYFCASSPPRKETQYFGPGTRLLVL.

The rearrangement uses TRBV6-5 and TRBJ2-7; 9 nucleotides align to TRBD1. Germline V lookup: CDR1 MNHEY, CDR2 SVGAGI. Germline trimming cut 6 bases from V and 0 bases from J; bases unmatched to any gene: 6. The CDR3 length is 15 residues. The CDR3: CASSRDRASSYEQYF. The CDR3 DNA reads TGTGCCAGCAGCCGGGACAGGGCGAGCTCCTACGAGCAGTACTTC.